Following are 2 T cell receptor beta chains from one sample sequenced in a study of blood T cell repertoires in COVID-19. The method was immunoSEQ multiplex PCR; TCRdb's version includes in-frame clones alone and lacks a portion of them. The sample contains 150,000 to 200,000 clones, about 83% of which appear only once. The sample taken for sequencing was peripheral blood. These receptor sequences come from a man younger than 35 with active or convalescent COVID-19.

CDR3 amino acids: CASGPQGNTEAFF. In nucleotides, the CDR3 is TGTGCCAGCGGACCACAGGGGAACACTGAAGCTTTCTTT. V and J are TRBV2 and TRBJ1-1; a possible D gene is TRBD1 (6 bases). V was trimmed by 8 bases and J by 1 base, leaving 11 bases between them. This CDR3 is 13 amino acids long. Per germline, CDR1 SNHLY and CDR2 FYNNEI.

The chain combines TRBV18 with TRBJ2-1, with 8 nucleotides matching TRBD1. CDR1 KGHSH and CDR2 LQKENI come from the germline V gene. The CDR3 sequence is 15 residues long. The trim removed 6 bases at V and 1 base at J, leaving 5 bases unmatched. The CDR3 loop reads CASSLGQGSYNEQFF. The CDR3 DNA reads TGTGCCAGCTCGCTCGGACAGGGTTCCTACAATGAGCAGTTCTTC. Based on the CDR3 plus reference TRBV18 and TRBJ2-1, the full variable domain is NAGVMQNPRHLVRRRGQEARLRCSPMKGHSHVYWYRQLPEEGLKFMVYLQKENIIDESGMPKERFSAEFPKEGPSILRIQQVVRGDSAAYFCASSLGQGSYNEQFFGPGTRLTVL.